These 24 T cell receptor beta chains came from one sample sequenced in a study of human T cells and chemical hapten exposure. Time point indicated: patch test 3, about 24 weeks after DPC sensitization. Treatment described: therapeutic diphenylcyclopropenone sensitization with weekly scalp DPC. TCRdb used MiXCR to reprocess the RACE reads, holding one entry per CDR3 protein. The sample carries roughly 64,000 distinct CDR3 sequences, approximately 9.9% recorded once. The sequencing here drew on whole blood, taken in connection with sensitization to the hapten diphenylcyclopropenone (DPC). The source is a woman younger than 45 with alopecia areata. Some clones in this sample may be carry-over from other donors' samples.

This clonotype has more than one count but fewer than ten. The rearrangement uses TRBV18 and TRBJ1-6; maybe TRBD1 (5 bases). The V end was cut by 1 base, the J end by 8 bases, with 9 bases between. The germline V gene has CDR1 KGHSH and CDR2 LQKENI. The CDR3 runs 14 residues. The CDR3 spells CASSPQGPDSPLHF. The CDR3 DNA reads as TGTGCCAGCTCACCACAGGGGCCGGATTCACCCCTCCACTTT.

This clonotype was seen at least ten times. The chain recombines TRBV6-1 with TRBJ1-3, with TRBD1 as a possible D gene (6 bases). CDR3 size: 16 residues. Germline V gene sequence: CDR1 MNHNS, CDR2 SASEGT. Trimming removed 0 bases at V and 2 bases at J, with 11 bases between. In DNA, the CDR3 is TGTGCCAGCAGTGAAGCGCTTGCAGGGGCTGGAAACACCATATATTTT. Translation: CASSEALAGAGNTIYF.

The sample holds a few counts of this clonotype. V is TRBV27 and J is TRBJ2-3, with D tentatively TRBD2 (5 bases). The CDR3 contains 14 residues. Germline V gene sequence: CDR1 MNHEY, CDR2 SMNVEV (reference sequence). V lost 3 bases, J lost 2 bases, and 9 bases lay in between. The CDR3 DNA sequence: TGTGCCAGCAGTTTCTACGGGAACACAGATACGCAGTATTTT. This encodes CASSFYGNTDTQYF.

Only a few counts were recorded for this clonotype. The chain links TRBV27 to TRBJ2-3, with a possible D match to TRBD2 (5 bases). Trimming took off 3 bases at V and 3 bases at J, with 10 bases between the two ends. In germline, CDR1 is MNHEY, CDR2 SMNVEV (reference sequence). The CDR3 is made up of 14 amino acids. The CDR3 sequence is CASSLGLATDTQYF. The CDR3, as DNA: TGTGCCAGCAGTTTGGGTCTAGCTACAGATACGCAGTATTTT.

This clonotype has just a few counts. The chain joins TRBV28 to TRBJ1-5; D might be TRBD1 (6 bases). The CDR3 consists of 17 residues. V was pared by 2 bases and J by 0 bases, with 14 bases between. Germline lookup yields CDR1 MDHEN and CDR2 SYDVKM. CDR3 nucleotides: TGTGCCAGCAGTTTAGTGGACAGTCCTTATAGCAATCAGCCCCAGCATTTT. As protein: CASSLVDSPYSNQPQHF.

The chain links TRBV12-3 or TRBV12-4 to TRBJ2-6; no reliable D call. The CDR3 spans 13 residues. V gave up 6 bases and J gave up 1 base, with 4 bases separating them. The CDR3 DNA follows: TGTGCCAGCAGGGATTCTGGGGCCAACGTCCTGACTTTC. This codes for CASRDSGANVLTF.

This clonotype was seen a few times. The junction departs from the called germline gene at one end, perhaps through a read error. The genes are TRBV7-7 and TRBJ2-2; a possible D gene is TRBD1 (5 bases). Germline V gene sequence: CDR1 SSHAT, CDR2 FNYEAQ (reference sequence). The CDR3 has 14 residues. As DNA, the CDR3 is TGTGCTAGCAGCCCCCGACAGCACACCGGGGAGCTGTTTTTT. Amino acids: CASSPRQHTGELFF.

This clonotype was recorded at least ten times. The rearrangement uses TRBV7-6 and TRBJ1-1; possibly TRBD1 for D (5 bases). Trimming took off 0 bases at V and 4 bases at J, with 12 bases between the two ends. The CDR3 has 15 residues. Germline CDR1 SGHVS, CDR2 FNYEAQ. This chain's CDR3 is CASSLAGQGSTEAFF. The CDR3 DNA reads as TGTGCCAGCAGCTTAGCGGGGCAGGGCAGCACTGAAGCTTTCTTT. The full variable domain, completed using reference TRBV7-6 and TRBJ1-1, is GAGVSQSPRYKVTKRGQDVALRCDPISGHVSLYWYRQALGQGPEFLTYFNYEAQQDKSGLPNDRFSAERPEGSISTLTIQRTEQRDSAMYRCASSLAGQGSTEAFFGQGTRLTVV.

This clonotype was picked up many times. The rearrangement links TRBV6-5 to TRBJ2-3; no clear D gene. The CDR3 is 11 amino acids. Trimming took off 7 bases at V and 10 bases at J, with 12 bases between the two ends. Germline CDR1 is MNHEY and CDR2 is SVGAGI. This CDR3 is CASTGFGAQYF. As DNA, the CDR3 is TGTGCCAGCACGGGCTTTGGAGCGCAGTATTTT.

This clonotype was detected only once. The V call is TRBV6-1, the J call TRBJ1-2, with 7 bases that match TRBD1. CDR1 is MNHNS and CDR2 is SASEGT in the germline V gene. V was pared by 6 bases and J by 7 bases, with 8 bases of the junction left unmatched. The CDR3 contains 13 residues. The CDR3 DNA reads TGTGCCAGCAGGGACAGGCAGTTAGCTGGCTACACCTTC. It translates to CASRDRQLAGYTF.

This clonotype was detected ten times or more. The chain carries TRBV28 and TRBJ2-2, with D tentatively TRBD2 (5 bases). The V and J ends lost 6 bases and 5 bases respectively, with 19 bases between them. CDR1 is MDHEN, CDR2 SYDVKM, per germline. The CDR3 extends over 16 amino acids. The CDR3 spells CASREGIRGYTGELFF. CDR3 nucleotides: TGTGCCAGCAGGGAAGGGATCCGGGGATATACCGGGGAGCTGTTTTTT.

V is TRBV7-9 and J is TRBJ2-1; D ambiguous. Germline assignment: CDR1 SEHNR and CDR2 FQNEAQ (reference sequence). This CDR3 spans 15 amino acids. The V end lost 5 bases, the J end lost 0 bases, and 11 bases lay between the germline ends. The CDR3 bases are TGTGCCAGCAGCACCCGAACAAGCTCCTACAATGAGCAGTTCTTC. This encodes CASSTRTSSYNEQFF. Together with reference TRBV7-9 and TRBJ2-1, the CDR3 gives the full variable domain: DTGVSQNPRHKITKRGQNVTFRCDPISEHNRLYWYRQTLGQGPEFLTYFQNEAQLEKSRLLSDRFSAERPKGSFSTLEIQRTEQGDSAMYLCASSTRTSSYNEQFFGPGTRLTVL.

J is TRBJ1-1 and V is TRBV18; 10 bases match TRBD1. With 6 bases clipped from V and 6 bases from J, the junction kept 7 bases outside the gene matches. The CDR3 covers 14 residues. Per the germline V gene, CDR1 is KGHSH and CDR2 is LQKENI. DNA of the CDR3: TGTGCCAGCTCGGCCGGGACAGGGGTAGCTGAAGCTTTCTTT. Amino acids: CASSAGTGVAEAFF.

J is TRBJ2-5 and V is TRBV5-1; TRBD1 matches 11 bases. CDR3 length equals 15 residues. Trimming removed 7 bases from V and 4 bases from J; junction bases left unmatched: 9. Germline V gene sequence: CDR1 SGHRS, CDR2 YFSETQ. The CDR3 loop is CASRLEGTGGETQYF. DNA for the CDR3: TGCGCCAGCCGGCTCGAGGGGACAGGGGGAGAGACCCAGTACTTC.

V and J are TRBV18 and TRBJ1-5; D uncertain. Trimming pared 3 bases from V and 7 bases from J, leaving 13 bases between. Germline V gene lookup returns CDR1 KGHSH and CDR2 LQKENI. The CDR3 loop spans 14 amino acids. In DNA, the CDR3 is TGTGCCAGCTCACCGTCTGGGGAGGGCCAGCCCCAGCATTTT. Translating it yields CASSPSGEGQPQHF.

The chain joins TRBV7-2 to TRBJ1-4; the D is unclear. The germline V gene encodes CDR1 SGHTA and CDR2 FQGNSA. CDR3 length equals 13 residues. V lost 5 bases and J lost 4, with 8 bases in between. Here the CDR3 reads CASSDGLNEKLFF. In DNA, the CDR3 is TGTGCCAGCAGCGACGGGCTTAATGAAAAACTGTTTTTT.

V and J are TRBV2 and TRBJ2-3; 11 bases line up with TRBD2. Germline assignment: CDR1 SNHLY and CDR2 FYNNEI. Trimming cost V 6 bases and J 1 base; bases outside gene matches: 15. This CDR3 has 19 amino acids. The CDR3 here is CASSGNSRLAGIRTDTQYF. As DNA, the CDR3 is TGTGCCAGCAGCGGGAACAGCAGACTAGCGGGAATTCGCACAGATACGCAGTATTTT.

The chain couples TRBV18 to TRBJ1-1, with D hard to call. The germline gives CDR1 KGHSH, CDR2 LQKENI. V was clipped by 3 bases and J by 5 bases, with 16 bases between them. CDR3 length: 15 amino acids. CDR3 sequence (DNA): TGTGCCAGCTCACCTAGGGAGGAAGGATGGACTGAAGCTTTCTTT. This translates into CASSPREEGWTEAFF.

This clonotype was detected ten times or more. The CDR3 region has the DNA TGTGCCATCAGTGGATCGTGGCAGTTACTTAGGAACTATGGCTACACCTTC. Amino acid sequence: CAISGSWQLLRNYGYTF. The chain has TRBV10-3 and TRBJ1-2; no clear D. Trimming took off 4 bases at V and 2 bases at J, with 20 bases between the two ends. The CDR3 covers 17 residues. From germline, CDR1 is ENHRY and CDR2 SYGVKD.

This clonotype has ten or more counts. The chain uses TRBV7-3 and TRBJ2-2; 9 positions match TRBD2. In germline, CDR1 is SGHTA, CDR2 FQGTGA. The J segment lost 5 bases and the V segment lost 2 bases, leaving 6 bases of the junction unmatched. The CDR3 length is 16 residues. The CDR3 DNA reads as TGTGCCAGCAGCTTAGCCAGCGGGGGGCCAACCGGGGAGCTGTTTTTT. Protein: CASSLASGGPTGELFF.

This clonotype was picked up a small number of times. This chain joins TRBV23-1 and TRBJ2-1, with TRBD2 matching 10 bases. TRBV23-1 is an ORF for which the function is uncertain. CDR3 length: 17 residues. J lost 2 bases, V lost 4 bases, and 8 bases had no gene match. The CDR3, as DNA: TGCGCCAGCAGTCGACCAGCGGGAGGGCGAACCTACAATGAGCAGTTCTTC. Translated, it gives CASSRPAGGRTYNEQFF.

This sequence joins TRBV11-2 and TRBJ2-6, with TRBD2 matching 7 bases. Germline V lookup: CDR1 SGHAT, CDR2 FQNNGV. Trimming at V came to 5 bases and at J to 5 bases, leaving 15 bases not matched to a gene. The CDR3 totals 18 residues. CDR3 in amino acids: CASSPGREGQIRANVLTF. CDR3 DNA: TGTGCCAGCAGCCCGGGCAGGGAGGGGCAAATCCGGGCCAACGTCCTGACTTTC.

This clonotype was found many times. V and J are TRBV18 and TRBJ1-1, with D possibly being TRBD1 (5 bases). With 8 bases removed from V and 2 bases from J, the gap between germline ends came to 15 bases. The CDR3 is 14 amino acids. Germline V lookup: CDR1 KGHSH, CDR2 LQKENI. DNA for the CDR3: TGTGCCAGCACGGGGCAGCTGGGAAACACTGAAGCTTTCTTT. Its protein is CASTGQLGNTEAFF.

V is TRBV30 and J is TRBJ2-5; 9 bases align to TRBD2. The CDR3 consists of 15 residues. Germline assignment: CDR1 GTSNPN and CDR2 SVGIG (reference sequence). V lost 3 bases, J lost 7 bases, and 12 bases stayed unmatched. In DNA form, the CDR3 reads TGTGCCTGGAGATTAGCGGGAGTGCGTTATGGGACCCAGTACTTC. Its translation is CAWRLAGVRYGTQYF. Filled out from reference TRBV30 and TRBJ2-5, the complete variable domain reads SQTIHQWPATLVQPVGSPLSLECTVEGTSNPNLYWYRQAAGRGLQLLFYSVGIGQISSEVPQNLSASRPQDRQFILSSKKLLLSDSGFYLCAWRLAGVRYGTQYFGPGTRLLVL.